These T cell receptor beta chains were read from a single sample in a study of blood T cell repertoires in COVID-19. Only in-frame clones appear in the TCRdb table, and some are missing; sequencing was by immunoSEQ multiplex PCR. Among 200,000 to 250,000 clones, around nine tenths were seen once, and the ten largest hold approximately 10%. Source material: PBMCs or T cells enriched from blood (not recorded which). These receptors originate from a man younger than 40 who had recovered from COVID-19. The CDR3 runs from the conserved cysteine through the conserved F or W. D genes are given only for firm matches. A row's size may be missing; if present it is once, few, many or a size class.

CDR3 DNA	CDR3 protein	V gene	J gene	D gene	clone size
TGTGCCAGCAGCTCAGGGGCGAACACTGAAGCTTTCTTT	CASSSGANTEAFF	TRBV11-2	TRBJ1-1	.	.
TGTGCCAGCAGCTCCTCTAACTATGGCTACACCTTC	CASSSSNYGYTF	TRBV7-9	TRBJ1-2	.	.
TGTGCCAGCAGCCCCGGGACAGGGAACACAGATACGCAGTATTTT	CASSPGTGNTDTQYF	TRBV7-9	TRBJ2-3	TRBD1	once
TGTGCCAGTAGTTCAACAGGGAACGGAGGATTCTCTGGAAACACCATATATTTT	CASSSTGNGGFSGNTIYF	TRBV19	TRBJ1-3	.	.
TGCGCCAGCAGCTTTCCCTCTTGGGGCGGAGTTAACACCGGGGAGCTGTTTTTT	CASSFPSWGGVNTGELFF	TRBV5-1	TRBJ2-2	.	.
TGTGCCATCTCGTTGGGGAGGGATAGCTCCTACGAGCAGTACTTC	CAISLGRDSSYEQYF	TRBV7-9	TRBJ2-7	TRBD2	few
TGTGCCAGCAGTCCCGGGATTAACAGAGGCTACACCTTC	CASSPGINRGYTF	TRBV6-5	TRBJ1-2	.	.
TGTGCCAGCTCACCAAGGCGGGAGACCCAGTACTTC	CASSPRRETQYF	TRBV18	TRBJ2-5	.	.
TGTGCCAGCAACGAATGGGACAACCCAGGGACCGGAAACACCATATATTTT	CASNEWDNPGTGNTIYF	TRBV7-9	TRBJ1-3	.	.
TGTGCCAGCAGGAGCGGGGCCTACAATGAGCAGTTCTTC	CASRSGAYNEQFF	TRBV28	TRBJ2-1	TRBD2	.
TGTGCCAGCAGCGACGCGGGGCTCGGCTTTTATACCTACGAGCAGTACTTC	CASSDAGLGFYTYEQYF	TRBV3-1/TRBV3-2	TRBJ2-7	.	.
TGCGCCAGCAGCGCCGGGACAGGGGTACAGCCCCAGCATTTT	CASSAGTGVQPQHF	TRBV5-1	TRBJ1-5	TRBD1	.
TGTGCCACCAGTGATCGGACAGGTGGCGATACGCAGTATTTT	CATSDRTGGDTQYF	TRBV24-1	TRBJ2-3	TRBD1	.
TGTGCCATCAGTGAATCGGGACAACTATACTATGGCTACACCTTC	CAISESGQLYYGYTF	TRBV10-3	TRBJ1-2	.	.
TGTGCCAGCAGCCTCAAGACCTCAATTCTAGACCTGCGCCAAGAGACCCAGTACTTC	CASSLKTSILDLRQETQYF	TRBV7-6	TRBJ2-5	.	.
TGTGCCAGCAAGGTCGAGGGGGCAGCTAACTATGGCTACACCTTC	CASKVEGAANYGYTF	TRBV6-4	TRBJ1-2	TRBD1	.
TGTGCCAGCAGCTCGACAGGGGACACCATATATTTT	CASSSTGDTIYF	TRBV7-6	TRBJ1-3	TRBD1	.
TGTGCCACCCAACTGGGAGAATTTAATTCACCCCTCCACTTT	CATQLGEFNSPLHF	TRBV3-1/TRBV3-2	TRBJ1-6	.	.
TGTGCCAGCAGTTCCGTGGGGGACAGGGGGCGTTTGGGAATCTTT	CASSSVGDRGRLGIF	TRBV7-2	TRBJ1-1	TRBD1	.
TGTGCCAGCAGTTTGGGCCCGGGACTACACTACGAGCAGTACTTC	CASSLGPGLHYEQYF	TRBV27	TRBJ2-7	TRBD2	.
TGTGCCAGCAGTTTGATCCGGGGAGGCGAGCAGTACTTC	CASSLIRGGEQYF	TRBV27	TRBJ2-7	.	.
TGTGCCAGCAGCCTCGAGGGAGGGGATCAGCCCCAGCATTTT	CASSLEGGDQPQHF	TRBV7-9	TRBJ1-5	.	.
TGTGCCAGCAGCGTAGGACAATCCTCATCGAACACTGAAGCTTTCTTT	CASSVGQSSSNTEAFF	TRBV9	TRBJ1-1	.	.
TGCGCCAGCAGTATAAGGACTAGCGGGGGGAACACCTACGAGCAGTACTTC	CASSIRTSGGNTYEQYF	TRBV5-1	TRBJ2-7	TRBD2	.
TGTGCCAGCAGCTACACTAGCGGGGGTCGAGGCGGTCAGCAGTTCTTC	CASSYTSGGRGGQQFF	TRBV7-9	TRBJ2-1	TRBD2	.
TGTGCCAGCATGCCCACTAGCGGATTCACAGATACGCAGTATTTT	CASMPTSGFTDTQYF	TRBV21-1	TRBJ2-3	.	.
TGCGCCAGCAGCTTGGCCGGGAGTCGGAACATTCAGTACTTC	CASSLAGSRNIQYF	TRBV5-1	TRBJ2-4	.	.
TGTGCCAGCAGCTTAAAAGACACCTACGAGCAGTACTTC	CASSLKDTYEQYF	TRBV7-6	TRBJ2-7	.	.
TGTGCCAGCCACGACAGGGGTGTCCCCTACGAGCAGTACTTC	CASHDRGVPYEQYF	TRBV28	TRBJ2-7	TRBD1	.
TGCAGCGTAGGACAGGGGGCCAATGAGCAGTTCTTC	CSVGQGANEQFF	TRBV29-1	TRBJ2-1	TRBD1	.
TGTGCCTGGGCAGGGACAGGGTTATTCTATGGCTACACCTTC	CAWAGTGLFYGYTF	TRBV30	TRBJ1-2	TRBD1	.
TGTGCCAGCAGCCTGGAGGGGGCTACACTGTTTTTT	CASSLEGATLFF	TRBV7-9	TRBJ1-4	TRBD1	.
TGTGCCAGCAGCTTAGATCGGGTTAGCGGGAGGCAAGGGGCCAAAAACATTCAGTACTTC	CASSLDRVSGRQGAKNIQYF	TRBV11-2	TRBJ2-4	TRBD2	.
TGCAGCGTTGCCAGGGCGAACACTGAAGCTTTCTTT	CSVARANTEAFF	TRBV29-1	TRBJ1-1	.	.